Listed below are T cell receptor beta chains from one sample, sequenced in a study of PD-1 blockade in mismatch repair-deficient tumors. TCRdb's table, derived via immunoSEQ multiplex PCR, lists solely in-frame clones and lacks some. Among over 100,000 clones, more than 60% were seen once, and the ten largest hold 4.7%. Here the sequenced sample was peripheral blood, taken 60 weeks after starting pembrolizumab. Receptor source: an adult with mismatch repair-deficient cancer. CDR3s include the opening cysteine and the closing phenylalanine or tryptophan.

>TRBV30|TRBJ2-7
CAWSGADSSYEQYF
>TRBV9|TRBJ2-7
CASSVGTGDYEQYF
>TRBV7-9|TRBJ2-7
CASSPGEKEYF
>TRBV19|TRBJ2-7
CASSIGAGVSNEQYF
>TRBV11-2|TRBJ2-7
CASSSGPYEQYF
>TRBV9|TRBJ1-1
CASSVLGSRDVNTEAFF
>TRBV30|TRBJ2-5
CAWTSKGDSRQETQYF
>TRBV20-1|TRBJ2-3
CGTSGTDTQYF
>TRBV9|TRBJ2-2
CASSVAGLAGVNTGELFF
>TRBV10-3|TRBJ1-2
CAISETRDRASGYTF
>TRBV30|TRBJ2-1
CAWSRGSSYNEQFF
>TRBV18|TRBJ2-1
CASSGTSGNNEQFF
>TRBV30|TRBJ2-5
CAWQPGLAGGRETQYF
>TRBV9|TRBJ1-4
CASSVTGLNDEKLFF
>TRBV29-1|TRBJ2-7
CSVVTAASYEQYF
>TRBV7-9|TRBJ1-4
CASSIATGRGEKLFF